The 23 T cell receptor beta chains listed next were all sequenced from one sample in a study of shared clonotypes between healthy human individuals. Method: immunoSEQ multiplex PCR; TCRdb's copy keeps in-frame clones and lacks some. The sample holds 2 million to 2.5 million clones, 93% seen once. Sequencing was performed on naive CD4+ T cells from PBMCs. Subset noted: CD45RA+ positively selected. The receptors originated from a man aged 18 to 29 in good health. Some clones in this sample may be carry-over from other donors' samples.

The chain joins TRBV11-2 to TRBJ1-3, with D possibly TRBD1 on 5 matching bases. The length of the CDR3 is 15 residues. Germline V gene sequence: CDR1 SGHAT, CDR2 FQNNGV. V was trimmed by 3 bases and J by 0 bases, leaving 9 bases between them. The CDR3 sequence is CASSLGRSSGNTIYF. The CDR3 nucleotides are TGTGCCAGCAGCTTGGGACGGAGCTCTGGAAACACCATATATTTT.

The chain is built from TRBV19 and TRBJ2-1; TRBD2 agrees at 9 bases. Germline V gene data show CDR1 as LNHDA and CDR2 as SQIVND (reference sequence). The ends lost 3 bases at V and 4 bases at J; junction bases unmatched: 4. CDR3 size: 15 residues. The CDR3 loop is CASSIAGGTYNEQFF. The DNA of the CDR3 is TGTGCCAGTAGTATTGCGGGAGGGACTTACAATGAGCAGTTCTTC.

The table lists this clone with a count of one. This chain uses TRBV4-2 with TRBJ2-4; no clear D. The CDR3 sequence is 13 residues long. Germline V gives CDR1 LGHNA, CDR2 YNFKEQ. Between the trimmed V and J ends, which lost 0 bases and 3 bases, there was a span of 3 bases. In nucleotides, the CDR3 is TGTGCCAGCAGCCAAGATGACAAAAACATTCAGTACTTC. This gives the protein CASSQDDKNIQYF.

The rearrangement joins TRBV5-6 to TRBJ2-7; D may be TRBD1 (6 bases). Between the trimmed V and J ends, which lost 4 bases and 0 bases, there was a span of 17 bases. Germline loops: CDR1 SGHDT, CDR2 YYEEEE. The CDR3 has 16 amino acids. The CDR3 region is CASSGTRGRSSYEQYF. In DNA form, the CDR3 reads TGTGCCAGCAGCGGCACCAGGGGACGAAGCTCCTACGAGCAGTACTTC.

Points on this clone: The sample has other DNA sequences that encode this CDR3 too. The rearrangement links TRBV28 to TRBJ1-4, with TRBD1 matching 7 bases. This CDR3 is 16 amino acids long. After removal of 3 bases from V and 0 bases from J, the junction contained 4 bases not matched to a gene. The germline V gene has CDR1 MDHEN and CDR2 SYDVKM. CDR3 in amino acids: CASSFSGGATNEKLFF. The CDR3 bases are TGTGCCAGCAGTTTCTCAGGGGGGGCAACTAATGAAAAACTGTTTTTT.

The rearrangement joins TRBV19 to TRBJ2-1; D possibly corresponds to TRBD2 (5 bases). CDR1 is LNHDA, CDR2 SQIVND, per germline (reference sequence). The CDR3 loop spans 12 amino acids. Trimming cost V 9 bases and J 4 bases, with 10 bases left between them. Written as DNA, the CDR3 is TGTGCCAGCGGGGAAGTTTACAATGAGCAGTTCTTC. It translates to CASGEVYNEQFF.

V gene TRBV11-3 combines with J gene TRBJ2-1; D may correspond to TRBD1 or TRBD2 (5 bases each). V dropped 5 bases and J dropped 8 bases, with 13 bases sitting between them. This CDR3 spans 13 amino acids. Germline values: CDR1 SGHNT, CDR2 YENEEA. CDR3 in DNA: TGTGCCAGCAGCCCTCGGTCGGGACATGAGCAGTTCTTC. It is translated as CASSPRSGHEQFF.

This chain uses TRBV28 with TRBJ2-1; 11 nucleotides line up with TRBD2. The CDR3 is 14 amino acids. In germline, CDR1 is MDHEN, CDR2 SYDVKM. With 4 bases clipped from V and 11 bases from J, the junction kept 7 bases outside the gene matches. CDR3 loop: CASSYGLAGTQQFF. The CDR3 region has the DNA TGTGCCAGCAGTTACGGACTAGCGGGTACCCAGCAGTTCTTC.

The V and J genes are TRBV27 and TRBJ2-3; 7 bases line up with TRBD2. Trimming took 8 bases from V and 5 from J; bases not matched to a gene: 13. Germline-derived CDR1 and CDR2 are MNHEY and SMNVEV (reference sequence). The CDR3 is 15 amino acids. CDR3 sequence: CASAHWGGGLDTQYF. The CDR3 DNA reads TGTGCCAGCGCCCATTGGGGGGGTGGGTTAGATACGCAGTATTTT.

The V gene is TRBV15, the J gene TRBJ1-3, with D possibly matching TRBD1 (5 bases). The CDR3 consists of 15 residues. Germline assignment: CDR1 LNHNV and CDR2 YYDKDF (reference sequence). Trimming took off 5 bases at V and 0 bases at J, with 11 bases between the two ends. The CDR3 loop is CATSAGLSSGNTIYF. The DNA of the CDR3 is TGTGCCACCAGCGCAGGGCTTAGCTCTGGAAACACCATATATTTT.

The chain joins TRBV18 to TRBJ2-3; D possibly corresponds to TRBD1 (6 bases). V lost 6 bases, J lost 4 bases, and 17 bases lay in between. Per the germline V gene, CDR1 is KGHSH and CDR2 is LQKENI. This CDR3 has 15 residues. This chain's CDR3 is CASSLQGAAPDTQYF. CDR3 nucleotide sequence: TGTGCCAGCTCCCTACAGGGAGCCGCCCCAGATACGCAGTATTTT.

J is TRBJ2-1 and V is TRBV7-6; D could derive from TRBD1 or TRBD2 (5 bases each). Germline CDR1 SGHVS, CDR2 FNYEAQ. The CDR3 runs 15 residues. Trimming left V 0 bases short and J 8 bases short, with 14 bases between. As DNA, the CDR3 is TGTGCCAGCAGCTTAGCGCTAGAGGGGACCCATGAGCAGTTCTTC. As protein: CASSLALEGTHEQFF.

The chain has TRBV18 and TRBJ1-1, with D hard to call. Germline V CDR1 and CDR2: KGHSH, LQKENI. The CDR3 spans 12 residues. The V and J ends lost 3 bases and 5 bases respectively, with 7 bases between them. CDR3 region: CASSPDTTEAFF. As DNA, the CDR3 is TGTGCCAGCTCACCTGACACTACTGAAGCTTTCTTT.

This clone was picked up a small number of times. The V and J genes are TRBV7-6 and TRBJ1-5; weak D call: TRBD1 (6 bases). The CDR3 spans 14 residues. Germline V gene data show CDR1 as SGHVS and CDR2 as FNYEAQ. V was clipped by 4 bases and J by 5 bases, with 12 bases between them. This CDR3 is CASSYGTSDQPQHF. CDR3 sequence (DNA): TGTGCCAGCAGCTACGGGACATCTGATCAGCCCCAGCATTTT.

This sequence joins TRBV6-6 and TRBJ2-3; perhaps TRBD2 as D (6 bases). V lost 5 bases and J lost 3, with 18 bases in between. In germline, CDR1 is MNHNY, CDR2 SVGAGI (reference sequence). The CDR3 length is 16 residues. The CDR3 is CASSLPAGPTTDTQYF. The DNA of the CDR3 is TGTGCCAGCAGTCTACCTGCGGGGCCAACAACAGATACGCAGTATTTT.

This chain links TRBV7-2 with TRBJ2-7; the match to TRBD1 covers 10 bases. The CDR3 totals 15 residues. The V segment lost 5 bases and the J segment 2 bases; nucleotides outside the gene matches: 6. CDR1 is SGHTA, CDR2 FQGNSA, per germline. The CDR3 protein is CASSRWTGGPYEQYF. The CDR3 DNA reads as TGTGCCAGCAGCCGTTGGACAGGGGGACCCTACGAGCAGTACTTC. Full variable domain (remainder filled in from reference TRBV7-2 and TRBJ2-7): GAGVSQSPSNKVTEKGKDVELRCDPISGHTALYWYRQSLGQGLEFLIYFQGNSAPDKSGLPSDRFSAERTGGSVSTLTIQRTQQEDSAVYLCASSRWTGGPYEQYFGPGTRLTVT.

V is TRBV7-2 and J is TRBJ2-3, with no clear D. CDR1 is SGHTA, CDR2 FQGNSA, per germline. V dropped 4 bases and J dropped 9 bases, with 14 bases sitting between them. CDR3 length: 13 amino acids. The CDR3 protein is CASSSSVDETQYF. DNA of the CDR3: TGTGCCAGCAGCTCCTCGGTGGACGAAACGCAGTATTTT. The whole variable domain, remainder taken from reference TRBV7-2 and TRBJ2-3, is GAGVSQSPSNKVTEKGKDVELRCDPISGHTALYWYRQSLGQGLEFLIYFQGNSAPDKSGLPSDRFSAERTGGSVSTLTIQRTQQEDSAVYLCASSSSVDETQYFGPGTRLTVL.

This chain joins TRBV6-5 and TRBJ2-1, with 7 nucleotides matching TRBD2. Germline V gene sequence: CDR1 MNHEY, CDR2 SVGAGI. This CDR3 contains 14 residues. V was pared by 0 bases and J by 10 bases, with 6 bases of the junction left unmatched. DNA of the CDR3: TGTGCCAGCAGTTACTCGGGGGGGAGGCCCGAGCAGTTCTTC. Protein product: CASSYSGGRPEQFF.

The rearrangement uses TRBV6-5 and TRBJ2-2; TRBD1 matches 8 bases. The junction had 4 bases not matched to a gene; V was cut back by 7 bases and J by 0 bases. The CDR3 loop spans 15 amino acids. Germline CDR1 is MNHEY and CDR2 is SVGAGI. The CDR3 protein is CASTGQGTNTGELFF. The CDR3 DNA is TGTGCCAGCACCGGACAGGGAACGAACACCGGGGAGCTGTTTTTT.

Remarks on this clone: Within the sample, other DNA sequences also encode this same CDR3. This chain uses TRBV28 with TRBJ1-4; D is perhaps TRBD1 (5 bases). This CDR3 has 14 residues. V was clipped by 2 bases and J by 2 bases, with 6 bases between them. Germline V gene data show CDR1 as MDHEN and CDR2 as SYDVKM. The CDR3: CASSLEGTNEKLFF. The CDR3 nucleotides are TGTGCCAGCAGTTTAGAGGGGACTAATGAAAAACTGTTTTTT.

The V call is TRBV4-2, the J call TRBJ2-7; 11 bases agree with TRBD2. The CDR3 has 21 residues. The germline V gene encodes CDR1 LGHNA and CDR2 YNFKEQ. V shed 4 bases, J shed 4 bases, and the junction held 24 bases outside the gene matches. CDR3 in DNA: TGTGCCAGCAGCCCAGGTCCCCAACTAGCGGGAGTTCCATACTCTCTATACGAGCAGTACTTC. It codes for CASSPGPQLAGVPYSLYEQYF.

This clone was seen just once. Written as DNA, the CDR3 is TGCGCCAGCCTCTATCCGGGTATGAGATCGGTTAACACTGAAGCTTTCTTT. This encodes CASLYPGMRSVNTEAFF. The rearrangement joins TRBV10-1 to TRBJ1-1; D gene unclear. Germline lookup yields CDR1 WNHNN and CDR2 SYGVQD (reference sequence). Deletions cut 8 bases from V and 2 bases from J, with 24 bases between. The length of the CDR3 is 17 residues.

The chain uses TRBV19 and TRBJ2-2, with a tentative D call TRBD1 (6 bases). The CDR3 extends over 12 amino acids. The V and J ends lost 6 bases and 13 bases respectively, with 15 bases between them. Germline CDR1 LNHDA, CDR2 SQIVND (reference sequence). CDR3 region: CASRNRVGPLFF. CDR3 DNA: TGTGCCAGTAGAAACAGGGTAGGGCCGCTGTTTTTT.